A selection of T cell receptor beta chains follows, all from one sample in a study of T-cell reconstitution after alpha-beta-depleted transplantation in children. MiXCR was run by TCRdb on the PCR reads, yielding one entry per CDR3 protein. Of a few hundred thousand distinct CDR3 sequences listed, around 12% are singletons. The input for sequencing was PBMCs from the stem cell graft donor, taken from the stem cell graft. These receptors all come from a human donor who donated a stem cell graft to a child with combined immunodeficiency. Both conserved end residues are part of each CDR3. The order of the fields is D gene, J gene, clone size, V gene, CDR3 protein, CDR3 DNA. D genes are given only for firm matches. Size tells how often a clone was seen (once, few, many) or the class of an expanded clone, and some rows leave it out.

NA	TRBJ2-7	many	TRBV12-3/TRBV12-4	CASTLEDTAYEQYF	TGTGCCAGCACCCTGGAGGACACCGCCTACGAGCAGTACTTC
NA	TRBJ2-1	few	TRBV20-1	CSAKILSYNEQFF	TGCAGTGCTAAAATACTCTCCTACAATGAGCAGTTCTTC
TRBD2	TRBJ2-3	many	TRBV24-1	CATSDSLAGSTADTQYF	TGTGCCACCAGTGATTCCCTAGCGGGATCTACCGCCGATACGCAGTATTTT
NA	TRBJ1-1	NA	TRBV30	CAWSVGLFNTEAFF	TGTGCCTGGAGTGTGGGACTGTTTAACACTGAAGCTTTCTTT
NA	TRBJ2-4	NA	TRBV7-9	CASSPGLGAKNIQYF	TGTGCCAGCAGCCCTGGGTTGGGGGCCAAAAACATTCAGTACTTC
TRBD1	TRBJ2-3	NA	TRBV6-5	CASSYGLRGLGTDTQYF	TGTGCCAGCAGTTACGGCCTCAGGGGGCTTGGTACAGATACGCAGTATTTT
NA	TRBJ2-1	NA	TRBV15	CATSRGLPLGNEQFF	TGTGCCACCAGCAGAGGTCTGCCCCTGGGCAATGAGCAGTTCTTC
NA	TRBJ2-6	few	TRBV29-1	CSAKLTGSGANVLTF	TGCAGCGCTAAACTCACAGGCTCTGGGGCCAACGTCCTGACTTTC
TRBD2	TRBJ2-3	many	TRBV9	CASSGGSGGRVHTDTQYF	TGTGCCAGCAGCGGGGGTAGCGGGGGGAGAGTACACACAGATACGCAGTATTTT
NA	TRBJ2-2	few	TRBV20-1	CSARDQGPRTGELFF	TGCAGTGCTAGAGATCAGGGGCCACGTACCGGGGAGCTGTTTTTT
NA	TRBJ2-3	few	TRBV5-1	CASSVSNTDTQYF	TGCGCCAGCAGCGTGTCCAACACAGATACGCAGTATTTT
NA	TRBJ1-1	many	TRBV29-1	CSVVQALGTEAFF	TGCAGCGTTGTTCAGGCCTTGGGGACTGAAGCTTTCTTT
TRBD2	TRBJ2-3	NA	TRBV6-1	CASSRLQRGARDTQYF	TGTGCCAGCAGCCGCCTTCAGCGGGGGGCACGGGATACGCAGTATTTT
TRBD2	TRBJ2-7	few	TRBV15	CATSRDFPTLAGSGEQYF	TGTGCCACCAGCAGAGATTTCCCAACACTAGCGGGATCGGGCGAGCAGTACTTC
TRBD2	TRBJ2-3	few	TRBV6-2/TRBV6-3	CASSSLLAGGMQYF	TGTGCCAGCAGTTCTCTACTAGCGGGGGGGATGCAGTATTTT
NA	TRBJ2-1	many	TRBV20-1	CSATRAPLLDEQFF	TGCAGTGCTACTCGGGCCCCTCTTTTAGATGAGCAGTTCTTC
NA	TRBJ2-2	NA	TRBV12-3/TRBV12-4	CASKGLNTGELFF	TGTGCCAGCAAGGGCCTCAACACCGGGGAGCTGTTTTTT
TRBD1	TRBJ2-1	NA	TRBV7-2	CASSQQVGQAYNEQFF	TGTGCCAGCAGCCAGCAGGTGGGACAGGCCTACAATGAGCAGTTCTTC
NA	TRBJ2-1	many	TRBV10-3	CAISEKAGGYNEQFF	TGTGCCATCAGTGAAAAGGCAGGGGGGTACAATGAGCAGTTCTTC
NA	TRBJ1-1	NA	TRBV11-2	CASSFWGKGTEAFF	TGTGCCAGCAGCTTTTGGGGTAAGGGTACTGAAGCTTTCTTT
NA	TRBJ2-4	NA	TRBV12-3/TRBV12-4	CASSLDPPRGRTIQYF	TGTGCCAGCAGTTTAGATCCTCCGCGGGGACGTACGATTCAGTACTTC
TRBD2	TRBJ2-7	many	TRBV9	CASSVGGGYPYEQYF	TGTGCCAGCAGCGTAGGCGGGGGGTACCCCTACGAGCAGTACTTC
NA	TRBJ2-3	few	TRBV12-3/TRBV12-4	CASSLVGGAADTQYF	TGTGCCAGCAGTTTAGTCGGCGGGGCCGCAGATACGCAGTATTTT
NA	TRBJ2-7	NA	TRBV29-1	CSVEFQESYEQYF	TGCAGCGTTGAGTTCCAGGAGTCCTACGAGCAGTACTTC
NA	TRBJ2-5	NA	TRBV11-2	CASSLGVGGGAPVETQYF	TGTGCCAGCAGCTTAGGGGTCGGTGGTGGGGCCCCGGTGGAGACCCAGTACTTC
NA	TRBJ1-5	many	TRBV24-1	CATSDPTGGDGNQPQHF	TGTGCCACCAGTGATCCCACCGGGGGGGATGGCAATCAGCCCCAGCATTTT
NA	TRBJ2-5	NA	TRBV27	CASSSSAGRETQYF	TGTGCCAGCAGTTCCTCGGCAGGGAGAGAGACCCAGTACTTC
NA	TRBJ2-6	NA	TRBV3-1	CASSHGEPNVLTF	TGTGCCAGCAGCCACGGTGAGCCCAACGTCCTGACTTTC
TRBD1	TRBJ2-6	few	TRBV15	CATSRGAAGGAFGANVLTF	TGTGCCACCAGCAGAGGGGCGGCAGGGGGCGCATTTGGGGCCAACGTCCTGACTTTC
NA	TRBJ2-5	NA	TRBV29-1	CSVAGVETQYF	TGCAGCGTTGCAGGGGTAGAGACCCAGTACTTC
NA	TRBJ2-7	many	TRBV12-3/TRBV12-4	CASSLRASYEQYF	TGTGCCAGCAGCCTAAGGGCTAGCTACGAGCAGTACTTC
TRBD2	TRBJ2-1	NA	TRBV15	CATSRDRDYSYNEQFF	TGTGCCACCAGCAGAGATCGGGACTATTCCTACAATGAGCAGTTCTTC
TRBD2	TRBJ2-3	NA	TRBV5-6	CASSPGLAEDTQYF	TGTGCCAGCAGCCCGGGTCTAGCGGAGGATACGCAGTATTTT
TRBD2	TRBJ2-3	few	TRBV12-3/TRBV12-4	CASRRSGSTDTQYF	TGTGCCAGCAGACGTAGCGGGAGTACAGATACGCAGTATTTT
NA	TRBJ2-3	NA	TRBV9	CASSVEGGFTDTQYF	TGTGCCAGCAGCGTAGAGGGGGGCTTTACAGATACGCAGTATTTT
NA	TRBJ2-7	few	TRBV12-3/TRBV12-4	CASSSLNYEQYF	TGTGCCAGCAGTTCCCTAAACTACGAGCAGTACTTC
TRBD2	TRBJ2-3	few	TRBV4-1	CASSVLTGTSGVDTQYF	TGCGCCAGCAGCGTTCTGACTGGGACTAGCGGGGTGGATACGCAGTATTTT
NA	TRBJ1-1	many	TRBV7-9	CASSLAQGFGNTEAFF	TGTGCCAGCAGCTTAGCGCAGGGGTTCGGGAACACTGAAGCTTTCTTT
TRBD1	TRBJ2-7	many	TRBV29-1	CSVDFWTGGSGEQYF	TGCAGCGTTGACTTCTGGACAGGGGGCTCAGGCGAGCAGTACTTC
NA	TRBJ1-2	many	TRBV29-1	CSVSGRGYGYTF	TGCAGCGTTTCAGGCAGGGGCTATGGCTACACCTTC
NA	TRBJ2-1	few	TRBV20-1	CSARDRKPGPYNEQFF	TGCAGTGCTAGAGATCGGAAACCGGGACCGTACAATGAGCAGTTCTTC
TRBD2	TRBJ2-1	few	TRBV3-1	CASSQVGRARNEQFF	TGTGCCAGCAGCCAAGTCGGGAGGGCCAGGAATGAGCAGTTCTTC
NA	TRBJ1-1	few	TRBV7-2	CASSVPGGGVEAFF	TGTGCCAGCAGCGTTCCGGGAGGGGGGGTTGAAGCTTTCTTT
TRBD2	TRBJ2-1	NA	TRBV11-2	CASSLDRTSGVLWNEQFF	TGTGCCAGCAGCTTAGATCGGACTAGCGGGGTCCTGTGGAATGAGCAGTTCTTC